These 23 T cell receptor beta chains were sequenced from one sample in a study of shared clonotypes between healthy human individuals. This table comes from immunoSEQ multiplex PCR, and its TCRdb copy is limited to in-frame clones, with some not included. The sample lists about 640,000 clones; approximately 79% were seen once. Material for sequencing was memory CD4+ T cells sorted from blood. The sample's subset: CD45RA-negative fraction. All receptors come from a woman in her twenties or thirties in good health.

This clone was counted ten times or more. CDR3 sequence: CASSAPGTGNEKLFF. The CDR3 nucleotides read TGTGCCAGCAGCGCCCCTGGGACGGGTAATGAAAAACTGTTTTTT. The rearrangement uses TRBV11-2 and TRBJ1-4, with a tentative D call TRBD1 (5 bases). With 5 bases removed from V and 4 bases from J, the gap between germline ends came to 14 bases. This CDR3 contains 15 residues. CDR1 and CDR2 (germline): SGHAT, FQNNGV.

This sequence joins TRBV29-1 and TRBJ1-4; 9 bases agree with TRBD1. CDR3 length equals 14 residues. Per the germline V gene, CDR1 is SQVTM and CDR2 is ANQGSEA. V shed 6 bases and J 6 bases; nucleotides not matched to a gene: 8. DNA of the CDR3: TGCAGCGTACGGACAGGGGCCCTGGATGAAAAACTGTTTTTT. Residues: CSVRTGALDEKLFF.

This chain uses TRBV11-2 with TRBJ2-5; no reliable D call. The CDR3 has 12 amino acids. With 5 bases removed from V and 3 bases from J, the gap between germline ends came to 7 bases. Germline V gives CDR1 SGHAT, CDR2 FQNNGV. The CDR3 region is CASSPPKETQYF. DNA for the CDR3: TGTGCCAGCAGCCCCCCGAAAGAGACCCAGTACTTC.

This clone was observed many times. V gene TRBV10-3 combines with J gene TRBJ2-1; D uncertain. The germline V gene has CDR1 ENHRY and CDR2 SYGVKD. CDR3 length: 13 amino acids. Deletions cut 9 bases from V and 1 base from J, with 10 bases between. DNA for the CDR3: TGTGCCATACAATTTGGTTCCTACAATGAGCAGTTCTTC. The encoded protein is CAIQFGSYNEQFF.

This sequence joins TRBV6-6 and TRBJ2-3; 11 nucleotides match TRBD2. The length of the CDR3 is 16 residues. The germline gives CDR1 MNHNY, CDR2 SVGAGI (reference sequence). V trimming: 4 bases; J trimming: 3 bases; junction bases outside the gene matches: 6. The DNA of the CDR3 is TGTGCCAGCAGTTCCCGACTAGCGGGAAGGACAGATACGCAGTATTTT. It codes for CASSSRLAGRTDTQYF.

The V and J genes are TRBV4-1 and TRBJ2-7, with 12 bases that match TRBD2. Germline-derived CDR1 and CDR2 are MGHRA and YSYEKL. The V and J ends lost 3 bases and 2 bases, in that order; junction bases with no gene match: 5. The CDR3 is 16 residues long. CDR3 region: CASSQGLAGLTYEQYF. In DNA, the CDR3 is TGCGCCAGCAGCCAGGGACTAGCGGGCCTAACCTACGAGCAGTACTTC.

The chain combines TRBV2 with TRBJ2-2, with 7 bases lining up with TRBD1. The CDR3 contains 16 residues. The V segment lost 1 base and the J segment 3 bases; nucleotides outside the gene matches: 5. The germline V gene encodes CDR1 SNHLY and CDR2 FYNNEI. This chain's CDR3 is CASSEVDREHTGELFF. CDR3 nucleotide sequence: TGTGCCAGCAGTGAAGTCGACAGGGAGCACACCGGGGAGCTGTTTTTT.

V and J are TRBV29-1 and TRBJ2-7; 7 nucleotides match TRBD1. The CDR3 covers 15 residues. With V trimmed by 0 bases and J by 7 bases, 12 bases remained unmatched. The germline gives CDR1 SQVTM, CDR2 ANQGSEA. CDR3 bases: TGCAGCGTTGAAGATTACAACAGGGGAACGGGGGAGCAGTACTTC. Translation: CSVEDYNRGTGEQYF.

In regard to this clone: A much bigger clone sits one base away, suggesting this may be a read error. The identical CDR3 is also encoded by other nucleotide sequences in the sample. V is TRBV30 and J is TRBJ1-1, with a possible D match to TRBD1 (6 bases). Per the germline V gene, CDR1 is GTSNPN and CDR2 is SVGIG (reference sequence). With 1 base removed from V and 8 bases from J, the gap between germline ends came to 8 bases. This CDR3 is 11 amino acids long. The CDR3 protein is CAWSGTAEAFF. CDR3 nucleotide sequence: TGTGCCTGGAGTGGGACAGCCGAAGCTTTCTTT. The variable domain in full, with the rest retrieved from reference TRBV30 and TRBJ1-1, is SQTIHQWPATLVQPVGSPLSLECTVEGTSNPNLYWYRQAAGRGLQLLFYSVGIGQISSEVPQNLSASRPQDRQFILSSKKLLLSDSGFYLCAWSGTAEAFFGQGTRLTVV.

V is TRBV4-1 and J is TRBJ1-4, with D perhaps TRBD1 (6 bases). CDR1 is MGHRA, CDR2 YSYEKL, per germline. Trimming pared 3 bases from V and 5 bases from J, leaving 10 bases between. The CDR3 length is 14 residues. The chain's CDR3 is CASSHRTANEKLFF. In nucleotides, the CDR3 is TGCGCCAGCAGCCACCGGACAGCCAATGAAAAACTGTTTTTT.

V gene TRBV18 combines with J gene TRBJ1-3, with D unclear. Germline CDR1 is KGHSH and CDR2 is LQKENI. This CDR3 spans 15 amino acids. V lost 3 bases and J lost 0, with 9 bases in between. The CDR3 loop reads CASSPVRYSGNTIYF. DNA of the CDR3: TGTGCCAGCTCACCTGTTCGCTACTCTGGAAACACCATATATTTT.

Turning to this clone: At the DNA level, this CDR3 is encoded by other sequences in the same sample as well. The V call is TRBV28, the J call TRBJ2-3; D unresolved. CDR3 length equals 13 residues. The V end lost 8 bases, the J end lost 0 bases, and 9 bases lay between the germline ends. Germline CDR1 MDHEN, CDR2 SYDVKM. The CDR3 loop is CASRSGSTDTQYF. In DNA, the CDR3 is TGTGCCAGCCGGTCCGGGAGCACAGATACGCAGTATTTT.

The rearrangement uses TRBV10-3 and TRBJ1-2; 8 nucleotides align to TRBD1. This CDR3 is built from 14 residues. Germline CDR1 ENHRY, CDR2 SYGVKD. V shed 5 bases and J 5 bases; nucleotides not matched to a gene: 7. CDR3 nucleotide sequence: TGTGCCATCAGTCCAGGACAGGGATTATATGGCTACACCTTC. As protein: CAISPGQGLYGYTF.

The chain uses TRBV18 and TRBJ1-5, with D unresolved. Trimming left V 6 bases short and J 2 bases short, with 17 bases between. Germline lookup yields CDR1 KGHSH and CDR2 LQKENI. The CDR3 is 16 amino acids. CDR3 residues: CASSENTPGGNQPQHF. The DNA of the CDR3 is TGTGCCAGCTCCGAAAACACCCCCGGCGGCAATCAGCCCCAGCATTTT.

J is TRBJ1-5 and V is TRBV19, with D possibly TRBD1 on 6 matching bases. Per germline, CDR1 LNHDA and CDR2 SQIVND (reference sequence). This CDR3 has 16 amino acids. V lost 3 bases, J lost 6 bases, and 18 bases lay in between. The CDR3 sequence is CASSMGSAGARQPQHF. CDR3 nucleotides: TGTGCCAGTAGTATGGGGTCTGCGGGGGCTCGTCAGCCCCAGCATTTT.

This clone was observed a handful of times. The CDR3 is CASSTGQGATGELFF. CDR3 nucleotide sequence: TGCGCCAGCAGCACCGGACAGGGGGCCACCGGGGAGCTGTTTTTT. The gene calls are TRBV5-1 and TRBJ2-2, with TRBD1 matching 11 bases. From germline, CDR1 is SGHRS and CDR2 YFSETQ. This CDR3 has 15 residues. The ends lost 4 bases at V and 4 bases at J; junction bases unmatched: 3.

The CDR3 here is CASSFDRYEQYF. In DNA form, the CDR3 reads TGTGCCAGCAGCTTCGACAGGTACGAGCAGTACTTC. J is TRBJ2-7 and V is TRBV7-9, with D possibly matching TRBD1 (6 bases). The CDR3 has 12 amino acids. In germline, CDR1 is SEHNR, CDR2 FQNEAQ (reference sequence). The ends were cut back, 3 bases at V and 4 bases at J, with 7 bases in the middle.

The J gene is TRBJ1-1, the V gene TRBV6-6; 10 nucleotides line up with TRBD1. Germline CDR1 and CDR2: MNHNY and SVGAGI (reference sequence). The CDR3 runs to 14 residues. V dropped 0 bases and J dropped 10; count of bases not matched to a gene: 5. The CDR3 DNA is TGTGCCAGCAGTTACTCGACAGGGGGCGCGGTAGCTTTCTTT. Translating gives CASSYSTGGAVAFF.

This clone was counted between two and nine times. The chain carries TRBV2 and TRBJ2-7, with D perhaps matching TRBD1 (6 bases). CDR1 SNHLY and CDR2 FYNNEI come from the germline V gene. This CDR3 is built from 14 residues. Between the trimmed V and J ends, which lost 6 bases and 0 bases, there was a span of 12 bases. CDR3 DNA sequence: TGTGCCAGCAGGGAACAGGGAAGCTCCTACGAGCAGTACTTC. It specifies CASREQGSSYEQYF.

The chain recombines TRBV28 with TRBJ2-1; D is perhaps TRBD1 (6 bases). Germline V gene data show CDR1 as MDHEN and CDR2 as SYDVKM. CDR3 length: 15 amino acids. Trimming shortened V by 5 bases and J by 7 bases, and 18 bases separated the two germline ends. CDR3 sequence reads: CASSPMGDIRNEQFF. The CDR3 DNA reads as TGTGCCAGCAGTCCCATGGGGGACATTAGGAATGAGCAGTTCTTC.

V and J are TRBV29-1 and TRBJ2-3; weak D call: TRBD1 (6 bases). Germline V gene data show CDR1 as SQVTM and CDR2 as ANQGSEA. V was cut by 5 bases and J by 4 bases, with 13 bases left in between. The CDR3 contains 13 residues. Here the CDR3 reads CSVLGASSDTQYF. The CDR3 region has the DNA TGCAGCGTTTTGGGGGCCAGTTCAGATACGCAGTATTTT.

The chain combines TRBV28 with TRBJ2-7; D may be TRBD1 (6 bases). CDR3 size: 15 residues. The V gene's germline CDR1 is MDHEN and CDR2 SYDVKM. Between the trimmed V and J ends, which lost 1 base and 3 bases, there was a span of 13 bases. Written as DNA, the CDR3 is TGTGCCAGCAGTTTATATGAACAGGGAAGCTACGAGCAGTACTTC. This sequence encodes CASSLYEQGSYEQYF.

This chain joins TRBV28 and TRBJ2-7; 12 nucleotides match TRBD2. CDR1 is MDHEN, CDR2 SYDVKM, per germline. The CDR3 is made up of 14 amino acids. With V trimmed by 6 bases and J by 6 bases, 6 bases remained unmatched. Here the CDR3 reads CASSLAGGPSEQYF. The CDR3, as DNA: TGTGCCAGCAGCCTAGCGGGAGGGCCCTCCGAGCAGTACTTC.